The rows below give T cell receptor beta chains drawn from one sample of a study of T cell changes during pregnancy in multiple sclerosis. Clones were read by immunoSEQ multiplex PCR, and TCRdb kept only the in-frame ones, dropping some. This table holds tens of thousands of clones, over 80% found once. This sample comprised peripheral blood, obtained in the third trimester of pregnancy. The receptors come from a female donor in good health, enrolled as a control in a pregnancy study. CDR3s include the opening cysteine and the closing phenylalanine or tryptophan. Each record gives: CDR3 DNA, CDR3 protein, V gene, J gene, D gene, clone size. D genes are given only for firm matches. Rows may omit the clone size; those that give it use once, few, many or a size class.

TGCGCCAGCAGCTTGGGCAGGAACACTGAAGCTTTCTTT	CASSLGRNTEAFF	TRBV5-1	TRBJ1-1	-	once
TGTGCCAGCAGCTTACAGGGGTCATCCTACGAGCAGTACTTC	CASSLQGSSYEQYF	TRBV7-2	TRBJ2-7	-	-
TGTGCCAGCAGTTACGAGCCGAACACTGAAGCTTTCTTT	CASSYEPNTEAFF	TRBV6-5	TRBJ1-1	-	-
TGTGCCAGCAGCCAAAGACGGGGCTATAATTCACCCCTCCACTTT	CASSQRRGYNSPLHF	TRBV14	TRBJ1-6	-	-
TGCGCCAGCAGCCCTTCACAAGGAGGGGATACGCAGTATTTT	CASSPSQGGDTQYF	TRBV4-3	TRBJ2-3	-	-
TGTGCCATCAGTTCCGGGACTACCTCCTACGAGCAGTACTTC	CAISSGTTSYEQYF	TRBV10-3	TRBJ2-7	TRBD2	-
TGTGCCAGCAGCCCGGTTGGACAGGGGGCCCATAGAAGCAATCAGCCCCAGCATTTT	CASSPVGQGAHRSNQPQHF	TRBV14	TRBJ1-5	TRBD1	-
TGCGCCAGCAGCCAAGGGCGGGGGAGCACAGATACGCAGTATTTT	CASSQGRGSTDTQYF	TRBV4-3	TRBJ2-3	TRBD2	-
TGTGCCATCAGGGTCGGACAGGGGGCCGTAGATACGCAGTATTTT	CAIRVGQGAVDTQYF	TRBV10-3	TRBJ2-3	TRBD1	-
TGCGCCAGCAGCTTGGGGGCTAGCGGGGGCCTGAACACCGGGGAGCTGTTTTTT	CASSLGASGGLNTGELFF	TRBV5-1	TRBJ2-2	TRBD2	-
TGTGCCAGTAGTTTTTCGACAGGGGGGAGCTCTGGAAACACCATATATTTT	CASSFSTGGSSGNTIYF	TRBV19	TRBJ1-3	TRBD1	-
TGTGCCAGCAAAGGGAGGCCTGATGAAAAACTGTTTTTT	CASKGRPDEKLFF	TRBV28	TRBJ1-4	-	-
TGTGCCAGCAGCCCTGGACAGGGGAGCGGTACGCAGTATTTT	CASSPGQGSGTQYF	TRBV7-6	TRBJ2-3	TRBD1	-
TGCAGTGCCTCGGGGTGGCCCGAAGCTTTCTTT	CSASGWPEAFF	TRBV20-1	TRBJ1-1	-	-